The next 29 T cell receptor beta chains were all read from a single sample in a study of T cell clonotyping in hematopoietic cell transplantation (dated by TCRdb to the early 2020s). Receptor amplification or capture employed the immunoSEQ multiplex PCR assay. This immuneACCESS table, as held by TCRdb, lists in-frame sequences with V and J called but not all clones. Of the missing ones, under half trace to an unresolved V gene in checked studies; the others have no known cause. Across this sample there are 13,000 or so clones, with over 85% seen only once. Together, the top ten hold 7.8% of the sample. The time point label here, explained by the study, means: 100 days after allo-HCT. The sample in question was PBMCs, obtained 100 days after allogeneic stem cell transplant. The receptors were sampled from a female patient aged 45 to 65 who had an allogeneic stem cell transplant from an unrelated donor, so the T cells may come from the graft donor. Some clones in this sample may be carry-over from other donors' samples.

This clone has just one count. The J gene is TRBJ2-1, the V gene TRBV7-3; 11 nucleotides match TRBD2. The germline V gene encodes CDR1 SGHTA and CDR2 FQGTGA. The CDR3 covers 17 residues. Trimming at V came to 0 bases and at J to 15 bases, leaving 16 bases not matched to a gene. CDR3 loop: CASSLTRQVAGGRLLFF. DNA of the CDR3: TGTGCCAGCAGCTTAACCCGTCAGGTAGCGGGGGGGCGATTGCTGTTCTTC. The whole variable domain, remainder taken from reference TRBV7-3 and TRBJ2-1, is GAGVSQTPSNKVTEKGKYVELRCDPISGHTALYWYRQSLGQGPEFLIYFQGTGAADDSGLPNDRFFAVRPEGSVSTLKIQRTERGDSAVYLCASSLTRQVAGGRLLFFGPGTRLTVL.

The genes are TRBV5-4 and TRBJ1-1; the match to TRBD1 covers 8 bases. The V gene's germline CDR1 is SGHNT and CDR2 YYREEE (reference sequence). The trim removed 4 bases at V and 10 bases at J, leaving 9 bases unmatched. CDR3 length: 13 residues. The chain's CDR3 is CASSLGQGYLAFF. The CDR3, as DNA: TGTGCCAGCAGCCTAGGACAGGGTTATTTAGCTTTCTTT. Filled out from reference TRBV5-4 and TRBJ1-1, the complete variable domain reads ETGVTQSPTHLIKTRGQQVTLRCSSQSGHNTVSWYQQALGQGPQFIFQYYREEENGRGNFPPRFSGLQFPNYSSELNVNALELDDSALYLCASSLGQGYLAFFGQGTRLTVV.

This clone appeared a single time. This chain connects TRBV7-6 to TRBJ2-7, with TRBD1 matching over 9 bases. V shed 4 bases, J shed 3 bases, and the junction held 7 bases outside the gene matches. The CDR3 has 15 amino acids. Germline values: CDR1 SGHVS, CDR2 FNYEAQ. CDR3 protein: CASSSHLTGGYEQYF. The CDR3, as DNA: TGTGCCAGCAGCTCACACCTGACAGGGGGCTACGAGCAGTACTTC.

This chain uses TRBV28 with TRBJ2-5; no reliable D call. Trimming took off 6 bases at V and 5 bases at J, with 10 bases between the two ends. The CDR3 is 12 amino acids. The V gene's germline CDR1 is MDHEN and CDR2 SYDVKM. CDR3 amino acids: CASRPPRETQYF. For the CDR3, the DNA is TGTGCCAGCAGACCCCCCCGTGAGACCCAGTACTTC.

The chain is built from TRBV7-9 and TRBJ1-1; D may be TRBD1 (5 bases). V shed 2 bases and J shed 4 bases, with 8 bases lying between them. CDR3 size: 13 residues. CDR1 and CDR2 from the germline V gene are SEHNR and FQNEAQ (reference sequence). As DNA, the CDR3 is TGTGCCAGCAGCTTATCAGGGTCCACTGAAGCTTTCTTT. Protein sequence: CASSLSGSTEAFF.

V gene TRBV30 combines with J gene TRBJ1-1; TRBD1 might be the D (6 bases). Between the trimmed V and J ends, which lost 4 bases and 5 bases, there was a span of 17 bases. This CDR3 is 14 amino acids long. Germline values: CDR1 GTSNPN, CDR2 SVGIG (reference sequence). CDR3 DNA: TGTGCCTGGAACGGTAGGGGGGCAGAAACTGAAGCTTTCTTT. Its translation: CAWNGRGAETEAFF.

The chain is built from TRBV6-6 and TRBJ1-2; no reliable D call. The germline V gene has CDR1 MNHNY and CDR2 SVGAGI (reference sequence). This CDR3 comprises 13 residues. With 11 bases removed from V and 4 bases from J, the gap between germline ends came to 17 bases. CDR3 DNA sequence: TGTGCCCTCTTCGGGTTAGTCCCCTATGGCTACACCTTC. Translating gives CALFGLVPYGYTF.

This chain links TRBV9 with TRBJ1-1; D uncertain. The CDR3 totals 15 residues. Germline V lookup: CDR1 SGDLS, CDR2 YYNGEE. V was pared by 0 bases and J by 1 base, with 10 bases between. CDR3 in amino acids: CASSVGGRGNTEAFF. The CDR3, as DNA: TGTGCCAGCAGCGTAGGTGGGCGGGGGAACACTGAAGCTTTCTTT. The entire variable domain, with the rest obtained from reference TRBV9 and TRBJ1-1, is as follows: DSGVTQTPKHLITATGQRVTLRCSPRSGDLSVYWYQQSLDQGLQFLIQYYNGEERAKGNILERFSAQQFPDLHSELNLSSLELGDSALYFCASSVGGRGNTEAFFGQGTRLTVV.

V usage is TRBV7-2 and J usage is TRBJ1-1; no definite D call. CDR1 and CDR2 from the germline V gene are SGHTA and FQGNSA. V was cut by 5 bases and J by 5 bases, with 9 bases left in between. The CDR3 is made up of 12 amino acids. CDR3 sequence: CASSLTGTEAFF. The CDR3 DNA follows: TGTGCCAGCAGCCTTACGGGGACTGAAGCTTTCTTT.

The rearrangement joins TRBV6-1 to TRBJ1-3; D is possibly TRBD1 (5 bases). Germline assignment: CDR1 MNHNS and CDR2 SASEGT. The CDR3 totals 15 residues. V dropped 3 bases and J dropped 3 bases, with 12 bases sitting between them. CDR3 nucleotides: TGTGCCAGCAGTGATTTGGGGGACCATGGAAACACCATATATTTT. It is translated as CASSDLGDHGNTIYF.

The chain joins TRBV27 to TRBJ1-4, with D possibly being TRBD1 (6 bases). This CDR3 is 16 amino acids long. V was clipped by 6 bases and J by 3 bases, with 17 bases between them. Germline-derived CDR1 and CDR2 are MNHEY and SMNVEV (reference sequence). This CDR3 is CASRERGAGSNEKLFF. CDR3 DNA sequence: TGTGCCAGCAGGGAAAGGGGGGCCGGGTCTAATGAAAAACTGTTTTTT.

The gene calls are TRBV6-6 and TRBJ1-3; 9 nucleotides line up with TRBD1. Trimming took 8 bases from V and 3 from J; bases not matched to a gene: 5. The CDR3 has 14 amino acids. Germline CDR1 MNHNY, CDR2 SVGAGI (reference sequence). Written as DNA, the CDR3 is TGTGCCAGCGCCGTGGGACAGGGTGGAAACACCATATATTTT. This sequence encodes CASAVGQGGNTIYF.

V is TRBV7-9 and J is TRBJ2-7, with D perhaps assigned TRBD1 or TRBD2 (5 bases each). V lost 6 bases, J lost 4 bases, and 13 bases lay in between. Germline V gene sequence: CDR1 SEHNR, CDR2 FQNEAQ (reference sequence). The CDR3 sequence is 13 residues long. The CDR3 DNA sequence: TGTGCCAGCAGTTTTCTGGGGACGTACGAGCAGTACTTC. Protein product: CASSFLGTYEQYF.

The chain employs TRBV19 and TRBJ1-5; D unresolved. The CDR3 contains 13 residues. Trimming took 3 bases from V and 6 from J, leaving 9 bases between them. Germline V gene data show CDR1 as LNHDA and CDR2 as SQIVND (reference sequence). The CDR3 here is CASSIDRGQPQHF. The DNA for the CDR3 is TGTGCCAGTAGTATTGATCGGGGTCAGCCCCAGCATTTT.

The chain links TRBV5-1 to TRBJ2-5; perhaps TRBD1 as D (7 bases). Germline V gene sequence: CDR1 SGHRS, CDR2 YFSETQ. Trimming left V 4 bases short and J 4 bases short, with 11 bases between. The CDR3 sequence is 13 residues long. DNA for the CDR3: TGCGCCAGCAGCGCGGGACAGTTAGAGACCCAGTACTTC. Residues: CASSAGQLETQYF.

This clone was recorded only once. The chain is built from TRBV28 and TRBJ1-6; D gene ambiguous. The V gene lost 6 bases and the J gene lost 0 bases, with 9 bases spanning the gap. This CDR3 comprises 15 residues. The germline CDR1 and CDR2 sequences are MDHEN and SYDVKM. This CDR3 is CASSLISSYNSPLHF. The CDR3 coding sequence is TGTGCCAGCAGCCTCATCAGCTCCTATAATTCACCCCTCCACTTT.

The chain has TRBV5-1 and TRBJ2-3; 7 bases agree with TRBD1. The length of the CDR3 is 14 residues. V dropped 6 bases and J dropped 1; count of bases not matched to a gene: 5. Germline CDR1 is SGHRS and CDR2 is YFSETQ. The CDR3 loop is CASKTGPGTDTQYF. CDR3 nucleotides: TGCGCCAGCAAGACAGGGCCCGGCACAGATACGCAGTATTTT.

J is TRBJ2-5 and V is TRBV11-2; TRBD2 aligns across 11 bases. V lost 1 base and J lost 2; bases outside the gene matches: 0. This CDR3 has 15 residues. Germline CDR1 SGHAT, CDR2 FQNNGV. In DNA form, the CDR3 reads TGTGCCAGCAGCTTAGGACTAGCGGGGCAAGAGACCCAGTACTTC. Translation gives CASSLGLAGQETQYF.

This clone was recorded only once. The rearrangement links TRBV4-2 to TRBJ2-7; tentative D call: TRBD1 (5 bases). The germline V gene has CDR1 LGHNA and CDR2 YNFKEQ. The CDR3 runs 15 residues. Trimming removed 1 base at V and 4 bases at J, with 14 bases between. CDR3 protein: CASSQADPQGYEQYF. The CDR3 nucleotides are TGTGCCAGCAGCCAAGCTGATCCTCAGGGTTACGAGCAGTACTTC.

The rearrangement uses TRBV4-3 and TRBJ2-5; D is possibly TRBD2 (5 bases). Germline lookup yields CDR1 LGHNA and CDR2 YSLEER. V was trimmed by 4 bases and J by 3 bases, leaving 15 bases between them. This CDR3 spans 15 amino acids. CDR3 DNA: TGCGCCAGCAGCCCCACCCCACGGGGAGAAGAGACCCAGTACTTC. Its protein is CASSPTPRGEETQYF.

The CDR3 region has the DNA TGCGCCAGCAGCTTGGGGACACAGGGTTTCTACACCTTC. It is translated as CASSLGTQGFYTF. The V gene is TRBV5-1, the J gene TRBJ1-2, with a tentative D call TRBD1 (6 bases). This CDR3 region has 13 residues. CDR1 is SGHRS, CDR2 YFSETQ, per germline. Trimming took 0 bases from V and 10 from J, leaving 13 bases between them.

This clone was observed a single time. The chain is built from TRBV14 and TRBJ2-7, with D perhaps matching TRBD2 (5 bases). This CDR3 region has 14 residues. Deletions cut 1 base from V and 4 bases from J, with 11 bases between. CDR1 and CDR2 (germline): SGHDN, FVKESK. CDR3 DNA: TGTGCCAGCAGCCAAGGTGGAGGAGGATACGAGCAGTACGTC. Protein product: CASSQGGGGYEQYV.

The chain couples TRBV27 to TRBJ2-1; 7 bases are a match to TRBD2. The germline gives CDR1 MNHEY, CDR2 SMNVEV (reference sequence). J was trimmed by 0 bases and V by 5 bases; bases with no gene match: 7. The CDR3 covers 16 residues. The CDR3 region is CASSPQTSRSYNEQFF. DNA for the CDR3: TGTGCCAGCAGTCCCCAGACTAGCCGCTCCTACAATGAGCAGTTCTTC.

The chain is built from TRBV7-2 and TRBJ1-2; D is uncertain. The CDR3 contains 15 residues. V was trimmed by 5 bases and J by 0 bases, leaving 13 bases between them. Germline-derived CDR1 and CDR2 are SGHTA and FQGNSA. The CDR3 loop is CASSLDRNANYGYTF. The CDR3 DNA follows: TGTGCCAGCAGCCTGGACCGCAATGCTAACTATGGCTACACCTTC.

V is TRBV6-5 and J is TRBJ1-1; no reliable D call. Germline CDR1 MNHEY, CDR2 SVGAGI. Trimming took 5 bases from V and 0 from J, leaving 13 bases between them. The CDR3 is 15 residues long. CDR3: CASSIQARMNTEAFF. In nucleotides, the CDR3 is TGTGCCAGCAGTATCCAGGCGCGAATGAACACTGAAGCTTTCTTT.

The V and J genes are TRBV7-2 and TRBJ1-5; D possibly corresponds to TRBD1 (6 bases). Germline V CDR1 and CDR2: SGHTA, FQGNSA. V lost 5 bases and J lost 5, with 16 bases in between. The CDR3 covers 15 residues. In DNA, the CDR3 is TGTGCCAGCAGCGCCCGTAGGGGGTTGGATCAGCCCCAGCATTTT. This translates into CASSARRGLDQPQHF.

The chain couples TRBV2 to TRBJ2-2, with 7 bases fitting TRBD2. The V and J ends lost 6 bases and 0 bases, in that order; junction bases with no gene match: 7. From germline, CDR1 is SNHLY and CDR2 FYNNEI. CDR3 length: 16 amino acids. The CDR3 coding sequence is TGTGCCAGCAGGGGGAGGGCAGGGCCGAACACCGGGGAGCTGTTTTTT. This codes for CASRGRAGPNTGELFF.

This clone was counted a single time. V and J are TRBV2 and TRBJ2-1, with 10 nucleotides matching TRBD1. This CDR3 has 16 amino acids. Germline assignment: CDR1 SNHLY and CDR2 FYNNEI. After removal of 3 bases from V and 5 bases from J, the junction contained 7 bases not matched to a gene. CDR3 sequence reads: CASSESEGTGDNEQFF. CDR3 in DNA: TGTGCCAGCAGTGAGAGTGAAGGGACAGGGGACAATGAGCAGTTCTTC.

This chain links TRBV5-1 with TRBJ2-6; 7 bases match TRBD1. Germline V gene lookup returns CDR1 SGHRS and CDR2 YFSETQ. The V and J ends lost 3 bases and 2 bases, in that order; junction bases with no gene match: 2. CDR3 length: 15 amino acids. CDR3 DNA: TGCGCCAGCAGCTATGGGACAGCTGGGGCCAACGTCCTGACTTTC. This gives the protein CASSYGTAGANVLTF.